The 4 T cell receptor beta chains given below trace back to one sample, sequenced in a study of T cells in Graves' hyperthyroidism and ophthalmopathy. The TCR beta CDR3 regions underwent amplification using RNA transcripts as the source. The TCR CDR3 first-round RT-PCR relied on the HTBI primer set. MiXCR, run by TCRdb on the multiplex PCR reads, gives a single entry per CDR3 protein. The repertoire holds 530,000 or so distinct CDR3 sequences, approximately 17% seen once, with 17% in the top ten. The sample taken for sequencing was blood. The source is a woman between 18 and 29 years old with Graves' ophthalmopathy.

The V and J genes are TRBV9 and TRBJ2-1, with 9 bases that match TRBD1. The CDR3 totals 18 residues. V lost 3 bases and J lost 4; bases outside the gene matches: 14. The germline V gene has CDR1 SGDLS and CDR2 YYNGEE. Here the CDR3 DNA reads TGTGCCAGCAGCGCGCCCGAAAACAGGGGGCTAAGTTACAATGAGCAGTTCTTC. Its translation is CASSAPENRGLSYNEQFF.

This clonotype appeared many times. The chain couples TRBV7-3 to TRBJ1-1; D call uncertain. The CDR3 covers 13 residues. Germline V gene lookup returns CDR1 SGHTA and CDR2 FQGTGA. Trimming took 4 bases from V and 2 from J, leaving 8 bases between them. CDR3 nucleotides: TGTGCCAGCAGCTCGATGCCAAACACTGAAGCTTTCTTT. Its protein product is CASSSMPNTEAFF.

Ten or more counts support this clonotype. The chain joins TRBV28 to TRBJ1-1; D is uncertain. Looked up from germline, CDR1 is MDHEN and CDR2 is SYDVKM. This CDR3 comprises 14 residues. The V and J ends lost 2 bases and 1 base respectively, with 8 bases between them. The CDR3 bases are TGTGCCAGCAGTTTACCTGGGGAGAACACTGAAGCTTTCTTT. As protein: CASSLPGENTEAFF.

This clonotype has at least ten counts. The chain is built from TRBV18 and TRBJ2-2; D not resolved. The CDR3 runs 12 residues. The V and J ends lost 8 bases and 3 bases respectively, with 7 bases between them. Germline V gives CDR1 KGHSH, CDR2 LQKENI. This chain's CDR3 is CASSPDTGELFF. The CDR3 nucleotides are TGTGCCAGCAGTCCAGACACCGGGGAGCTGTTTTTT.